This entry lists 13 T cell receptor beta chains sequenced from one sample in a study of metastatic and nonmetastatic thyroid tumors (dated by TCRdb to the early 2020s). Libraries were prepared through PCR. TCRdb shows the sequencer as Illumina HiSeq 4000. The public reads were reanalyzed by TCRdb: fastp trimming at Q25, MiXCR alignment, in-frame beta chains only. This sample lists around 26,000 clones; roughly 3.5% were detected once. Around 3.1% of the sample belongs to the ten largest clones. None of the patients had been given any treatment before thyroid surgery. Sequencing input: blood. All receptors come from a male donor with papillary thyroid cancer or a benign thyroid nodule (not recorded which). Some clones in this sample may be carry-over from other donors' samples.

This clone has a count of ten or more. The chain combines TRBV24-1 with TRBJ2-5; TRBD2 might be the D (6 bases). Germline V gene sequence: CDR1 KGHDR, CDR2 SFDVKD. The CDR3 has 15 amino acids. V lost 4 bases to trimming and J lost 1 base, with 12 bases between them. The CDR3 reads CATSDGGRTQETQYF. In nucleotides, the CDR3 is TGTGCCACCAGTGACGGGGGACGGACCCAAGAGACCCAGTACTTC.

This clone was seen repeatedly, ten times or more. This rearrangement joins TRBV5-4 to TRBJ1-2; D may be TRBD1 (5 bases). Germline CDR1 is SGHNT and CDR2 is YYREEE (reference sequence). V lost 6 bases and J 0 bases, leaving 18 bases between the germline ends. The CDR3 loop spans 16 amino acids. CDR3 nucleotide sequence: TGTGCCAGCACCCCAAACCGGGGGAGTTCTAACTATGGCTACACCTTC. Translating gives CASTPNRGSSNYGYTF.

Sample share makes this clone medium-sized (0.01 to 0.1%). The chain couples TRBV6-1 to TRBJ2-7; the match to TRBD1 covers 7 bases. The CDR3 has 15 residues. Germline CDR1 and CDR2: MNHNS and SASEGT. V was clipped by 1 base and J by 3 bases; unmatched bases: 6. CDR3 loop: CASSEGDSIDYEQYF. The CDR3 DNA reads TGTGCCAGCAGTGAAGGGGACAGCATCGACTACGAGCAGTACTTC.

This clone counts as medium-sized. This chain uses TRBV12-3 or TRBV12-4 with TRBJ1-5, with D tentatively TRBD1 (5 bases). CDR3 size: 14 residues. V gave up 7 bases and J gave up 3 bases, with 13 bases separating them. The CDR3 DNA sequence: TGTGCCAGCACCACCCAGGGAACCAATCAGCCCCAGCATTTT. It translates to CASTTQGTNQPQHF.

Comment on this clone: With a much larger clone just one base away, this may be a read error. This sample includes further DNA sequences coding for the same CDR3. The CDR3 loop reads CASTPEREGREQYF. CDR3 bases: TGTGCCAGCACCCCTGAACGGGAGGGCCGCGAGCAGTACTTC. This sequence joins TRBV5-4 and TRBJ2-7, with 8 bases fitting TRBD2. The CDR3 sequence is 14 residues long. V gave up 6 bases and J gave up 6 bases; unmatched junction bases: 11. CDR1 and CDR2 from the germline V gene are SGHNT and YYREEE (reference sequence). Supplemented by reference TRBV5-4 and TRBJ2-7, the full variable domain reads ETGVTQSPTHLIKTRGQQVTLRCSSQSGHNTVSWYQQALGQGPQFIFQYYREEENGRGNFPPRFSGLQFPNYSSELNVNALELDDSALYLCASTPEREGREQYFGPGTRLTVT.

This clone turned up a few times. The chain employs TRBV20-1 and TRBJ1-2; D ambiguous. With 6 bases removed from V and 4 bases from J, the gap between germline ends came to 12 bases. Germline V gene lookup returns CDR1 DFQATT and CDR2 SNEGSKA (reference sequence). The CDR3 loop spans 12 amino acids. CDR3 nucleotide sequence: TGCAGTGCAACCATGGAACCCTATGGCTACACCTTC. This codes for CSATMEPYGYTF.

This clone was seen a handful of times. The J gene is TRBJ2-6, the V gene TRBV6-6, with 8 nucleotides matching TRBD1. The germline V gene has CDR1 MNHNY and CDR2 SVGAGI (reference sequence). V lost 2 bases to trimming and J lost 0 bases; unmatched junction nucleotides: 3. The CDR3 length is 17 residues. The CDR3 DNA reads TGTGCCAGCAGTTACATGACAGGGGACTCTGGGGCCAACGTCCTGACTTTC. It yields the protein CASSYMTGDSGANVLTF.

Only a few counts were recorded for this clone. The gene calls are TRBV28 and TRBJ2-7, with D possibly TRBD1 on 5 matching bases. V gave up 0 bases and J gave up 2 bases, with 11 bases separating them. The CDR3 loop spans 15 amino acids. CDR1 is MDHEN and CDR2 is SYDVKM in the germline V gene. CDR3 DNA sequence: TGTGCCAGCAGTTTATGGGGGCTCGTCACCTACGAGCAGTACTTC. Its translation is CASSLWGLVTYEQYF.

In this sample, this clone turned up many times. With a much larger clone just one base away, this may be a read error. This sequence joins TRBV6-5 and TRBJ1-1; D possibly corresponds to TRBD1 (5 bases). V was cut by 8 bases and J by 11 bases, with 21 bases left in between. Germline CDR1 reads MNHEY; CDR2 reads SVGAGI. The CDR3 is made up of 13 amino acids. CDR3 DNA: TGTGCCAGCTGTGGGGGGGGTCGGTGGGGGGCTTTCTTT. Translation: CASCGGGRWGAFF.

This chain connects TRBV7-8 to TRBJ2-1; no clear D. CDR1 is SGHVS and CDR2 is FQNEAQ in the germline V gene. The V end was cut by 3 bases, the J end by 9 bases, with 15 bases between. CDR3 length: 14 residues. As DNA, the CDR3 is TGTGCCAGCAGCTTCGCGATCCCAGGCGCTGAGCAGTTCTTC. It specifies CASSFAIPGAEQFF.

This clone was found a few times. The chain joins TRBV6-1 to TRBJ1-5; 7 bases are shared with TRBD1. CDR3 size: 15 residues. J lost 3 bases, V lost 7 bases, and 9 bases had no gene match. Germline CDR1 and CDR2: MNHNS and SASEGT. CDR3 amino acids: CASIQDRAYNQPQHF. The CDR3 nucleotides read TGTGCCAGCATCCAAGACAGGGCCTACAATCAGCCCCAGCATTTT.

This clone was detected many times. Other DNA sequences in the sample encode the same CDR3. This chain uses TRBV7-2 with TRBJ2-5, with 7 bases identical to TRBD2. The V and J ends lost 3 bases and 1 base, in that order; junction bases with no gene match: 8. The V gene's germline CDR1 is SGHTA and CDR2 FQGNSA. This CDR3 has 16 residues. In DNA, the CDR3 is TGTGCCAGCAGCTTGAGACATAGCGGGTCCCAAGAGACCCAGTACTTC. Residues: CASSLRHSGSQETQYF.

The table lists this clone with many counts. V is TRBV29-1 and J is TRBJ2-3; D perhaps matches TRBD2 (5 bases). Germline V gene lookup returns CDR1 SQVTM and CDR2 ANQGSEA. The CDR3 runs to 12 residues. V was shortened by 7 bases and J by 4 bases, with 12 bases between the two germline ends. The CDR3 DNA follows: TGCAGCGCCCGGACTGGGGCAGATACGCAGTATTTT. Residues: CSARTGADTQYF.